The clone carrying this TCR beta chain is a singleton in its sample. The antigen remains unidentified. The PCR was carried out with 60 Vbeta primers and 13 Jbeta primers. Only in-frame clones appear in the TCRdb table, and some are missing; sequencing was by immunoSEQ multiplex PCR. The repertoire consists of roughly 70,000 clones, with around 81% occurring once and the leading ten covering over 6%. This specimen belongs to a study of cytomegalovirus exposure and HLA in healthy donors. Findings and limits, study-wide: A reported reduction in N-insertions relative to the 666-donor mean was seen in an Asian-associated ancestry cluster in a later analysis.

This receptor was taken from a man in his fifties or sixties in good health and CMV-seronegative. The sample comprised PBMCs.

The CDR3, as DNA: TGTGCCAGCAGCTTAACAGGGGTCGCTGAAGCTTTCTTT. Amino acid sequence: CASSLTGVAEAFF. The rearrangement joins TRBV7-9 to TRBJ1-1, with 7 bases matching TRBD1. The CDR3 length is 13 residues. CDR1 is SEHNR, CDR2 FQNEAQ, per germline (reference sequence). V lost 2 bases to trimming and J lost 6 bases; unmatched junction nucleotides: 3.